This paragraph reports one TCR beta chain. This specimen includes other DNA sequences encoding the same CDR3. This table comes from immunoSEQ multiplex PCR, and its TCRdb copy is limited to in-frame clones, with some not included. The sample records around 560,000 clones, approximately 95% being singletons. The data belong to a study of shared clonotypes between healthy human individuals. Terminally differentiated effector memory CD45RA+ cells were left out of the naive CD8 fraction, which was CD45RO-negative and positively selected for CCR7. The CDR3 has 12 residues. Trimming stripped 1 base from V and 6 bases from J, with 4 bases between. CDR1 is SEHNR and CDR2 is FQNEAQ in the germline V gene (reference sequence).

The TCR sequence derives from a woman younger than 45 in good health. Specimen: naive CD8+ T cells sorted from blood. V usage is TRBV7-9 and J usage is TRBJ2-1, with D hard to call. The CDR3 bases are TGTGCCAGCAGCTTAGGGGTCAATGAGCAGTTCTTC. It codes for CASSLGVNEQFF.